This is a list of T cell receptor beta chains from one sample in a study of cytomegalovirus exposure and HLA in healthy donors. Sequencing used immunoSEQ multiplex PCR; TCRdb keeps in-frame clones, though not all of them. The sample has roughly 43,000 clones, roughly 60% seen once. What was sequenced was PBMCs. The receptors stem from a human donor in good health. Both conserved end residues are part of each CDR3. The D gene is left open where the match is weak. Clone size is stated in some rows and not others, as once, few, many or a class when expanded.

abundance	d_gene	v_gene	j_gene	CDR3aa	CDR3nt
few	TRBD1	TRBV28	TRBJ1-4	CASRPDRVVGEKLFF	TGTGCCAGCAGACCAGACAGGGTTGTTGGAGAAAAACTGTTTTTT
.	TRBD1	TRBV29-1	TRBJ2-7	CSVGQGNSYEQYF	TGCAGCGTTGGACAGGGGAACTCCTACGAGCAGTACTTC
.	TRBD2	TRBV7-9	TRBJ2-3	CAVQASGATDTQYF	TGTGCCGTTCAGGCTAGCGGAGCTACAGATACGCAGTATTTT
.	TRBD1	TRBV27	TRBJ2-7	CASSHGTDSYEQYF	TGTGCCAGCAGCCACGGGACAGATAGTTACGAGCAGTACTTC
.	.	TRBV4-1	TRBJ2-2	CASSLGGTGELFF	TGCGCCAGCAGCCTAGGAGGGACCGGGGAGCTGTTTTTT
.	.	TRBV11-2	TRBJ2-3	CASSPGLFTDTQYF	TGTGCCAGCAGCCCCGGACTGTTTACCGATACGCAGTATTTT
.	.	TRBV5-1	TRBJ2-5	CASSRDRRETQYF	TGCGCCAGCAGCCGAGACAGGCGGGAGACCCAGTACTTC
.	.	TRBV9	TRBJ2-2	CASSVFSENTGELFF	TGTGCCAGCAGCGTATTTAGTGAGAACACCGGGGAGCTGTTTTTT
.	TRBD1	TRBV4-3	TRBJ2-7	CASSQALARTGGYEQYF	TGCGCCAGCAGCCAGGCCCTGGCCAGGACAGGGGGGTACGAGCAGTACTTC
.	TRBD1	TRBV28	TRBJ1-6	CASTLLDRGRSPLHF	TGTGCCAGCACCCTCCTCGACAGGGGGCGTTCACCCCTCCACTTT
.	.	TRBV5-1	TRBJ1-1	CASSLTIMAGASVEAFF	TGCGCCAGCAGCTTGACCATAATGGCGGGGGCCTCTGTCGAAGCTTTCTTT
.	TRBD1	TRBV6-1	TRBJ1-5	CASSPTGRSLPQHF	TGTGCCAGCAGTCCGACAGGGCGATCTCTGCCCCAGCATTTT
.	.	TRBV2	TRBJ2-7	CASSRGPYEQYF	TGTGCCAGCAGTCGGGGTCCGTACGAGCAGTACTTC
.	TRBD1	TRBV11-3	TRBJ2-1	CASSPRDRGSEQFF	TGTGCCAGCAGCCCCCGGGACAGGGGATCTGAGCAGTTCTTC
.	TRBD1	TRBV7-2	TRBJ1-6	CASSQRDRGWSPLHF	TGTGCCAGCAGCCAGAGGGACAGGGGGTGGTCACCCCTCCACTTT
.	TRBD1	TRBV30	TRBJ2-7	CAWNLAGGSYEQYF	TGTGCCTGGAATCTGGCAGGGGGTTCCTACGAGCAGTACTTC
.	.	TRBV28	TRBJ2-7	CASSLWGRNYEQYF	TGTGCCAGCAGTTTATGGGGCAGAAACTACGAGCAGTACTTC
.	TRBD1	TRBV7-2	TRBJ2-7	CASSSDRSSYEQYF	TGTGCCAGCAGCTCGGACAGGAGCTCTTACGAGCAGTACTTC
.	.	TRBV19	TRBJ1-6	CASSITRDSPLHF	TGTGCCAGTAGTATAACTCGGGATTCACCCCTCCACTTT
.	.	TRBV29-1	TRBJ1-2	CSAGDIARGYTF	TGCAGCGCTGGGGATATAGCGCGGGGCTACACCTTC
.	TRBD1	TRBV11-2	TRBJ2-3	CASSLTGGRADTQYF	TGTGCCAGCAGCCTCACAGGGGGGCGAGCAGATACGCAGTATTTT
.	.	TRBV6-5	TRBJ2-1	CASSHHNNEQFF	TGTGCCAGCAGCCATCACAACAATGAGCAGTTCTTC
.	.	TRBV10-3	TRBJ1-2	CAISEEDRLTNYGYTF	TGTGCCATCAGTGAGGAGGACAGATTGACTAACTATGGCTACACCTTC
once	TRBD2	TRBV5-1	TRBJ2-5	CASSGSRTSGAQETQYF	TGCGCCAGCAGCGGGAGTCGTACTAGCGGGGCGCAAGAGACCCAGTACTTC
.	TRBD1	TRBV30	TRBJ1-5	CACRTGDPNSNQPQHF	TGTGCCTGCCGGACAGGGGACCCCAATAGCAATCAGCCCCAGCATTTT
.	TRBD2	TRBV5-1	TRBJ2-3	CASSYGGARDTQYF	TGCGCCAGCAGCTACGGGGGGGCGCGAGATACGCAGTATTTT
.	.	TRBV7-2	TRBJ2-7	CASSLAGREQYF	TGTGCCAGCAGCTTAGCAGGGAGGGAGCAGTACTTC
few	TRBD1	TRBV6-6	TRBJ1-2	CASSYDRDYGYTF	TGTGCCAGCAGTTACGACAGGGATTATGGCTACACCTTC
.	TRBD1	TRBV5-6	TRBJ1-6	CASSLQGSSYNSPLHF	TGTGCCAGCAGCTTACAGGGGAGCTCCTATAATTCACCCCTCCACTTT
few	.	TRBV29-1	TRBJ1-1	CSVEPRAAKTEAFF	TGCAGCGTTGAACCCAGGGCGGCGAAGACTGAAGCTTTCTTT
.	TRBD2	TRBV5-3	TRBJ2-4	CARSMNREFAPSGGGLDIQYF	TGTGCCAGAAGCATGAATAGGGAATTCGCCCCTAGCGGGGGAGGGTTAGACATTCAGTACTTC
.	TRBD2	TRBV7-9	TRBJ2-3	CASSFTGGRTDTQYF	TGTGCCAGCAGCTTCACGGGGGGGCGGACAGATACGCAGTATTTT
.	TRBD2	TRBV7-2	TRBJ2-7	CASSRTSGGRSYEQYF	TGTGCCAGCAGCCGGACTAGCGGGGGACGATCCTACGAGCAGTACTTC
.	.	TRBV18	TRBJ2-3	CASSPLDSTDTQYF	TGTGCCAGCTCACCACTGGACTCCACAGATACGCAGTATTTT
few	.	TRBV4-3	TRBJ1-3	CASSQDWALSGNTIYF	TGCGCCAGCAGCCAAGATTGGGCCCTATCTGGAAACACCATATATTTT
.	.	TRBV9	TRBJ2-5	CASSPQAQGGETQYF	TGTGCCAGCAGCCCCCAGGCCCAGGGCGGAGAGACCCAGTACTTC
.	.	TRBV4-1	TRBJ1-1	CASSLPGATEAFF	TGCGCCAGCAGCCTCCCTGGGGCGACTGAAGCTTTCTTT
.	.	TRBV5-1	TRBJ1-2	CASRGGSANYGYTF	TGCGCCAGCAGGGGAGGGTCCGCTAACTATGGCTACACCTTC
.	TRBD1	TRBV7-9	TRBJ2-7	CASSLTTGGYEQYF	TGTGCCAGCAGCCTAACGACAGGGGGGTACGAGCAGTACTTC
.	TRBD2	TRBV7-2	TRBJ2-1	CASRGGRGLVYEQFF	TGTGCCAGCAGAGGAGGGAGGGGCCTGGTTTATGAGCAGTTCTTC
few	.	TRBV5-4	TRBJ1-1	CASNHKGQGAEAFF	TGTGCCAGCAATCATAAGGGGCAGGGCGCTGAAGCTTTCTTT
.	.	TRBV9	TRBJ2-2	CASSVLDRTNTGELFF	TGTGCCAGCAGCGTCCTGGACAGAACGAACACCGGGGAGCTGTTTTTT
.	.	TRBV18	TRBJ1-5	CASSPLRGSLQPQHF	TGTGCCAGCTCACCACTGAGAGGGAGTCTTCAGCCCCAGCATTTT
.	.	TRBV7-9	TRBJ2-5	CASSLQGETQYF	TGTGCCAGCAGCTTACAGGGAGAGACCCAGTACTTC
.	.	TRBV10-2	TRBJ2-3	CASSESGNTDTQYF	TGCGCCAGCAGTGAGTCTGGCAACACAGATACGCAGTATTTT
.	TRBD2	TRBV11-3	TRBJ2-7	CASSFLAGGAYEQYF	TGTGCCAGCAGCTTCCTAGCCGGGGGGGCCTACGAGCAGTACTTC
.	.	TRBV7-9	TRBJ1-5	CASSPLQGGNQPQHF	TGTGCCAGCAGCCCTCTTCAGGGTGGCAATCAGCCCCAGCATTTT
.	TRBD1	TRBV30	TRBJ1-6	CACQSGQINSPLHF	TGTGCCTGCCAGTCGGGACAGATTAATTCACCCCTCCACTTT
once	TRBD1	TRBV9	TRBJ2-5	CASSAGGQGMETQYF	TGTGCCAGCAGCGCAGGGGGACAGGGCATGGAGACCCAGTACTTC
.	.	TRBV7-3	TRBJ2-4	CASSPSGPSSGQYF	TGTGCCAGCAGTCCATCCGGGCCATCGAGCGGTCAGTACTTC
.	TRBD2	TRBV5-1	TRBJ2-1	CASSLVAGGGYNEQFF	TGCGCCAGCAGCTTGGTAGCGGGGGGCGGGTACAATGAGCAGTTCTTC
.	TRBD1	TRBV7-2	TRBJ2-5	CASSRAGTVETQYF	TGTGCCAGCAGCCGCGCCGGGACAGTGGAGACCCAGTACTTC
once	.	TRBV4-1	TRBJ2-7	CASSPRRQSYEQYF	TGCGCCAGCAGCCCGCGGCGGCAATCCTACGAGCAGTACTTC
.	.	TRBV7-9	TRBJ1-1	CASSLSGGPNTEAFF	TGTGCCAGCAGCTTATCCGGGGGGCCGAACACTGAAGCTTTCTTT
.	.	TRBV5-1	TRBJ1-1	CASSPRGSIEAFF	TGCGCCAGCAGTCCAAGGGGGTCAATTGAAGCTTTCTTT